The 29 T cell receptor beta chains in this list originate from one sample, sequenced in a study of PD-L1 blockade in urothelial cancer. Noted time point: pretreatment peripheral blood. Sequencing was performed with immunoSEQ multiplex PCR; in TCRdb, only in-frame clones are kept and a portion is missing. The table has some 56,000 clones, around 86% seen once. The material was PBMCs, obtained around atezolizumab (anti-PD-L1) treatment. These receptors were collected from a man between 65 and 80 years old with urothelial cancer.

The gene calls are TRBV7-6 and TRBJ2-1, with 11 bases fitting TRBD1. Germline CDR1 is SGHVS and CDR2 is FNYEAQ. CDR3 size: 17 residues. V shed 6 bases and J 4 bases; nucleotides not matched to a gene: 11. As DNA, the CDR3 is TGTGCCAGCAGACCTACGACCGGGACAGGGGGGTACAATGAGCAGTTCTTC. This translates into CASRPTTGTGGYNEQFF. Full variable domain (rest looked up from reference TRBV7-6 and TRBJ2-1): GAGVSQSPRYKVTKRGQDVALRCDPISGHVSLYWYRQALGQGPEFLTYFNYEAQQDKSGLPNDRFSAERPEGSISTLTIQRTEQRDSAMYRCASRPTTGTGGYNEQFFGPGTRLTVL.

The CDR3: CASSLDWGHGETQYF. The CDR3 DNA sequence: TGTGCCAGCAGCTTAGACTGGGGCCATGGCGAGACCCAGTACTTC. This chain joins TRBV11-2 and TRBJ2-5; maybe TRBD1 (5 bases). CDR3 length: 15 residues. In germline, CDR1 is SGHAT, CDR2 FQNNGV. Deletions cut 0 bases from V and 5 bases from J, with 13 bases between.

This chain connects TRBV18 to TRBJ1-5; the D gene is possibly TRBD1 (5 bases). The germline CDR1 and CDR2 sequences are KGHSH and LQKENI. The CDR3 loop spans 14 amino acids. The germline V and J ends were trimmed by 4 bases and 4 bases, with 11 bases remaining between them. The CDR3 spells CASSLEDTNQPQHF. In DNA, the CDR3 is TGTGCCAGCTCACTAGAGGACACAAATCAGCCCCAGCATTTT.

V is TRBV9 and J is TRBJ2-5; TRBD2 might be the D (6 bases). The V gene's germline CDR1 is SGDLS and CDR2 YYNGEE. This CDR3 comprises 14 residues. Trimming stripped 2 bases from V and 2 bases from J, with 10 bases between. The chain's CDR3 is CASSVVADQETQYF. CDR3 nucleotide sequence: TGTGCCAGCAGCGTGGTAGCGGATCAAGAGACCCAGTACTTC.

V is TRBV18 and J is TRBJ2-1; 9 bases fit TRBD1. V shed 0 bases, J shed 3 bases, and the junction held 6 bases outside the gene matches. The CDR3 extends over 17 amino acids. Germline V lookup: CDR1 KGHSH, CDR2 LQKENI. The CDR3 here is CASSPPTGTGNYNEQFF. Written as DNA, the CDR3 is TGTGCCAGCTCACCACCTACCGGGACAGGGAACTACAATGAGCAGTTCTTC. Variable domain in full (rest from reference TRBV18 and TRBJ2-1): NAGVMQNPRHLVRRRGQEARLRCSPMKGHSHVYWYRQLPEEGLKFMVYLQKENIIDESGMPKERFSAEFPKEGPSILRIQQVVRGDSAAYFCASSPPTGTGNYNEQFFGPGTRLTVL.

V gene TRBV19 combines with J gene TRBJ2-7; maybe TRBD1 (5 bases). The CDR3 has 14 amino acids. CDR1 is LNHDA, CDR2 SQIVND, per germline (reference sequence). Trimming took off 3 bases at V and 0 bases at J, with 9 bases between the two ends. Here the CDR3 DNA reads TGTGCCAGTAGTATGACCAGGGCCTCCTACGAGCAGTACTTC. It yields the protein CASSMTRASYEQYF.

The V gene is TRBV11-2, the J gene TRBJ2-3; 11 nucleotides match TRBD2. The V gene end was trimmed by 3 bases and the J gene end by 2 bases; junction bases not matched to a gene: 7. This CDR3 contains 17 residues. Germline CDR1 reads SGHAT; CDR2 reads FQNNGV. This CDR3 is CASSFPSGRPSTDTQYF. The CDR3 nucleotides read TGTGCCAGCAGCTTTCCTAGCGGGAGGCCCTCCACAGATACGCAGTATTTT.

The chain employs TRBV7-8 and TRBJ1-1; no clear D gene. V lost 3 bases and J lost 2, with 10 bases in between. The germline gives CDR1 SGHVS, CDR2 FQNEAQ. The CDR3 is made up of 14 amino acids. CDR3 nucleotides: TGTGCCAGCAGCTTGGGCCCCATTAACACTGAAGCTTTCTTT. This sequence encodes CASSLGPINTEAFF.

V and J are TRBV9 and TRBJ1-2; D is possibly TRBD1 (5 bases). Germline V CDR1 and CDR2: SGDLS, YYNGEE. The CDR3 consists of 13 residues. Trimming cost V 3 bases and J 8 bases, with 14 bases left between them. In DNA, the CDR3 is TGTGCCAGCAGCGGGGGGGAACTGGGGGGCTACACCTTC. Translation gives CASSGGELGGYTF.

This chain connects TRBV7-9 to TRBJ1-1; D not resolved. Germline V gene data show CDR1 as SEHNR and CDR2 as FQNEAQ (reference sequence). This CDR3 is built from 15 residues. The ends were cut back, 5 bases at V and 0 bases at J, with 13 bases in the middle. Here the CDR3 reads CASSAPNRVNTEAFF. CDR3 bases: TGTGCCAGCAGCGCGCCCAACAGAGTGAACACTGAAGCTTTCTTT.

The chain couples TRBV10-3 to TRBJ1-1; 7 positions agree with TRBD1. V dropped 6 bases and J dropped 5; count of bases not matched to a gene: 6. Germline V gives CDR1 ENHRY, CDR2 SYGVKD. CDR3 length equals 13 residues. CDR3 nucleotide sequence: TGTGCCATCAGATCTGACAGGGAGACTGAAGCTTTCTTT. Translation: CAIRSDRETEAFF.

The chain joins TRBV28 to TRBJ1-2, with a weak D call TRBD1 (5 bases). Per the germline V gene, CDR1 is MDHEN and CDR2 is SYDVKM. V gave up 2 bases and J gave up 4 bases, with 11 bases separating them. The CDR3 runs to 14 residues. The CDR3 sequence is CASSLGGESYGYTF. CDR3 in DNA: TGTGCCAGCAGTTTAGGGGGGGAAAGCTATGGCTACACCTTC.

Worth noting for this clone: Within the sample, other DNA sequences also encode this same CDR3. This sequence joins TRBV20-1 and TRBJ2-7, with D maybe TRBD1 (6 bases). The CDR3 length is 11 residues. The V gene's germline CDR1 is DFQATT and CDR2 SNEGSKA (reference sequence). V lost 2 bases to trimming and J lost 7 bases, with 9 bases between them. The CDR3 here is CSARQGYEQYF. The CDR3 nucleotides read TGCAGTGCTAGACAGGGGTATGAGCAGTACTTC.

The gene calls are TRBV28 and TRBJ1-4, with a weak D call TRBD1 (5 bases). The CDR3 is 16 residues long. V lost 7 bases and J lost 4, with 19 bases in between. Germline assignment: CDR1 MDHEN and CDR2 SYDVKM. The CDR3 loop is CASMPGTIADNEKLFF. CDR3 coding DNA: TGTGCCAGCATGCCCGGGACTATTGCGGATAATGAAAAACTGTTTTTT.

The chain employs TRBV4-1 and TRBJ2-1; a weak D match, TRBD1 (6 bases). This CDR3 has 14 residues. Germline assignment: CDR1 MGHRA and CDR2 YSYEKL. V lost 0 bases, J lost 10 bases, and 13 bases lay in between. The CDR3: CASSQERGLGEQFF. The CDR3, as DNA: TGCGCCAGCAGCCAAGAGAGGGGGTTGGGGGAGCAGTTCTTC.

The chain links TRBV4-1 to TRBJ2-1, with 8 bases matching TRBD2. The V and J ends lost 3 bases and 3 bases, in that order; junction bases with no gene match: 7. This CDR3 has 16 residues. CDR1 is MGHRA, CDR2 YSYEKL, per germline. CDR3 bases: TGCGCCAGCAGCCAGGGAACTAGCGGAGTCTACAATGAGCAGTTCTTC. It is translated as CASSQGTSGVYNEQFF.

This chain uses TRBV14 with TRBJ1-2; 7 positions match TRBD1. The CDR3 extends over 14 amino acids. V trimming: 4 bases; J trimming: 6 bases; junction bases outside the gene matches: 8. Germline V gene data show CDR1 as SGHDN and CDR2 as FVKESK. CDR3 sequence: CASSRNRGSDGYTF. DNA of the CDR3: TGTGCCAGCAGCCGAAACAGGGGTTCCGATGGCTACACCTTC.

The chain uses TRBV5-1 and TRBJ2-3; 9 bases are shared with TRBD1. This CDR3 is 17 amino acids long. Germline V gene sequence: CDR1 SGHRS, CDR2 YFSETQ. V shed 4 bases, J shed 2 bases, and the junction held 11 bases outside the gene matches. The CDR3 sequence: CASSPEGGTGTTDTQYF. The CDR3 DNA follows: TGCGCCAGCAGCCCAGAGGGCGGGACAGGGACCACAGATACGCAGTATTTT.

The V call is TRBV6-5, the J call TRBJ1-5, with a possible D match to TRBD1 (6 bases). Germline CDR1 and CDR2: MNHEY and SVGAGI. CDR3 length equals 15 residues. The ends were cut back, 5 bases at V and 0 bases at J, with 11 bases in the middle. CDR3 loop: CASSQHRDSNQPQHF. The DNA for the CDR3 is TGTGCCAGCAGTCAACACAGGGATAGCAATCAGCCCCAGCATTTT.

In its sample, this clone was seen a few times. The CDR3 DNA follows: TGCGCCAGCAGCTGGGGGCAGGGCACCTACGAGCAGTACTTC. This codes for CASSWGQGTYEQYF. The chain employs TRBV5-1 and TRBJ2-7; D is possibly TRBD1 (6 bases). This CDR3 region has 14 residues. V dropped 3 bases and J dropped 2 bases, with 12 bases sitting between them. Germline V gene lookup returns CDR1 SGHRS and CDR2 YFSETQ. Together with reference TRBV5-1 and TRBJ2-7, the CDR3 gives the full variable domain: KAGVTQTPRYLIKTRGQQVTLSCSPISGHRSVSWYQQTPGQGLQFLFEYFSETQRNKGNFPGRFSGRQFSNSRSEMNVSTLELGDSALYLCASSWGQGTYEQYFGPGTRLTVT.

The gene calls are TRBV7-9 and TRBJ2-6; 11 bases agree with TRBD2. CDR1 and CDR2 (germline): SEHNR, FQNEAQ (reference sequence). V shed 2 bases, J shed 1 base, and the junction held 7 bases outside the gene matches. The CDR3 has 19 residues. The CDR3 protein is CASSLITSGRLSGANVLTF. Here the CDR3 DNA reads TGTGCCAGCAGCTTAATCACTAGCGGGAGACTATCTGGGGCCAACGTCCTGACTTTC.

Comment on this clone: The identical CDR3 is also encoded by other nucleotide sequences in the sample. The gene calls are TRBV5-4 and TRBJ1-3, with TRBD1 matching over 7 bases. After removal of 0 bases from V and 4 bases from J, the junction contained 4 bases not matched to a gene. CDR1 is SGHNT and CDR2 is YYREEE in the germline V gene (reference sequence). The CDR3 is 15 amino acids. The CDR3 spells CASSLDRGSGNTIYF. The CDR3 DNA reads TGTGCCAGCAGCTTGGACAGGGGTTCAGGAAACACCATATATTTT.

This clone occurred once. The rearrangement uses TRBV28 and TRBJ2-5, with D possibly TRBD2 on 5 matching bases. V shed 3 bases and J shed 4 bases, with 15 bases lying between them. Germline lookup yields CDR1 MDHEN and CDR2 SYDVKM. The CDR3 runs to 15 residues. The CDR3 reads CASSFAGLSGETQYF. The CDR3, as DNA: TGTGCCAGCAGTTTCGCCGGCCTAAGCGGAGAGACCCAGTACTTC. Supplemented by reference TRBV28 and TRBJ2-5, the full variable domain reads DVKVTQSSRYLVKRTGEKVFLECVQDMDHENMFWYRQDPGLGLRLIYFSYDVKMKEKGDIPEGYSVSREKKERFSLILESASTNQTSMYLCASSFAGLSGETQYFGPGTRLLVL.

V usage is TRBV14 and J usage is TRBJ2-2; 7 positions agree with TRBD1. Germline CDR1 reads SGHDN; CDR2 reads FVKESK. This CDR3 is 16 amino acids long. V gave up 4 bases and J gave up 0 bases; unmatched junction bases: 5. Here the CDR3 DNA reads TGTGCCAGCAGCCTCTGGACAGGAACGAACACCGGGGAGCTGTTTTTT. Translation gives CASSLWTGTNTGELFF. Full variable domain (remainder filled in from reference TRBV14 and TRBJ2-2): EAGVTQFPSHSVIEKGQTVTLRCDPISGHDNLYWYRRVMGKEIKFLLHFVKESKQDESGMPNNRFLAERTGGTYSTLKVQPAELEDSGVYFCASSLWTGTNTGELFFGEGSRLTVL.

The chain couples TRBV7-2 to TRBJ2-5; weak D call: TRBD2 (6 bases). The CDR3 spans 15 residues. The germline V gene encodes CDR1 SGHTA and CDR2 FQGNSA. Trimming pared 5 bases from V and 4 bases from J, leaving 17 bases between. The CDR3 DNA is TGTGCCAGCAGCGGGGCGGGGCTGGCCGTAGAGACCCAGTACTTC. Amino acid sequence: CASSGAGLAVETQYF.

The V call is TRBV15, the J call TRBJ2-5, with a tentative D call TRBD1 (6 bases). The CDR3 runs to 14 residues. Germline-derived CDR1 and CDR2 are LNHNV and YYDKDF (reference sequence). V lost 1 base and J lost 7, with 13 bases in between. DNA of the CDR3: TGTGCCACCAGCAGAGCCGACAGGTCAGGGACCCAGTACTTC. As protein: CATSRADRSGTQYF.

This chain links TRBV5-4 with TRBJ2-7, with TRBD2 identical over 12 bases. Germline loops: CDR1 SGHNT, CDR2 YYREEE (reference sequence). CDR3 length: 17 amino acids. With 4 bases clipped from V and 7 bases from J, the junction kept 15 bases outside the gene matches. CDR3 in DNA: TGTGCCAGCAGCCCAGGGACTAGCGGGTCCCGGGCGGTGGAGCAGTACTTC. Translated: CASSPGTSGSRAVEQYF.

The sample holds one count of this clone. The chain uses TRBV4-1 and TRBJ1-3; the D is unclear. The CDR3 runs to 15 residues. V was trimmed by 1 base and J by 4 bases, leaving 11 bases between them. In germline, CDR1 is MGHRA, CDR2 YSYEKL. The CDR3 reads CASSQGGGRGNTIYF. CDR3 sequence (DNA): TGCGCCAGCAGCCAAGGAGGTGGGAGGGGAAACACCATATATTTT.

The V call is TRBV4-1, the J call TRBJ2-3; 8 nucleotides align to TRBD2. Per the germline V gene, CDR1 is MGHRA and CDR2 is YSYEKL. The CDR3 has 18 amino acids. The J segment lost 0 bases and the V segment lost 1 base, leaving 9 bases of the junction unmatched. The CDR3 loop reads CASSQVYSSGPSTDTQYF. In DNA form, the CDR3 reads TGCGCCAGCAGCCAAGTCTACTCTAGCGGGCCTAGCACAGATACGCAGTATTTT.